The rows below give T cell receptor beta chains drawn from one sample of a study of blood T cell repertoires in COVID-19. TCRdb's copy holds only in-frame clones and misses some; the assay was immunoSEQ multiplex PCR. This table holds hundreds of thousands of clones, roughly 85% found once. The sample taken for sequencing was peripheral blood. The receptors derive from a man between 50 and 59 years old with active or convalescent COVID-19. Both conserved end residues are part of each CDR3.

j_gene | v_gene | CDR3aa
TRBJ1-3 | TRBV5-1 | CASSPGQQADTIYF
TRBJ2-2 | TRBV11-3 | CASSLGRWDSPSTGELFF
TRBJ2-1 | TRBV5-1 | CASSGLAGLYNEQFF
TRBJ1-5 | TRBV18 | CASSPPQGRAGQPQHF
TRBJ1-3 | TRBV15 | CATSRGDSWSGRGALGNTIYF
TRBJ2-4 | TRBV6-1 | CASSEGPIAKNIQYF
TRBJ2-1 | TRBV4-3 | CASSQSGSLYNEQFF
TRBJ2-1 | TRBV28 | CASSLYRLAGADNEQFF
TRBJ1-2 | TRBV7-9 | CAIRLGPNYGYTF
TRBJ1-1 | TRBV27 | CASSLSGTGREAFF
TRBJ1-2 | TRBV16 | CASSHTGDPLHGYTF
TRBJ1-1 | TRBV21-1 | CASSTRGQGFTEAFF
TRBJ2-5 | TRBV7-9 | CASSLSGSGSIETQYF
TRBJ1-6 | TRBV7-8 | CASSSMTVIDSPLHF
TRBJ1-1 | TRBV14 | CASSRFSDSLNTEAFF
TRBJ1-5 | TRBV7-9 | CASSLIQGRQHF
TRBJ2-1 | TRBV18 | CASSSTVSSYNEQFF
TRBJ2-5 | TRBV2 | CASTTGIETQYF
TRBJ1-3 | TRBV9 | CASSAGLSGNTIYF
TRBJ1-1 | TRBV27 | CASSFPQGRAFF
TRBJ2-5 | TRBV7-2 | CASSLAPGTGGGWPETQYF
TRBJ2-1 | TRBV5-4 | CASGHLEEPYNEQFF
TRBJ2-3 | TRBV4-3 | CASSQDPASGSTDTQYF